The rows below give T cell receptor beta chains drawn from one sample of a study of neurological immune-mediated disorders. TCRdb ran MiXCR on the 5' RACE reads and lists one entry per CDR3 protein. The top ten hold under 2.5% of the sample, which has tens of thousands of distinct CDR3 sequences, 3.5% to 4.5% seen once. Source material: PBMCs. The receptors shown here come from a woman between 50 and 59 years old with multiple sclerosis. Both conserved end residues are part of each CDR3. Only part of the rows carry a size: once, few, many, or a class if the clone is expanded.

CDR3 protein	V gene	clone size	J gene
CASSWDGSYEQYF	TRBV5-1	many	TRBJ2-7
CASSPGHFETQYF	TRBV6-5	many	TRBJ2-5
CSASASRSGYTF	TRBV20-1	many	TRBJ1-2
CASSQDTTAQPQNF	TRBV3-1	few	TRBJ1-5
CSVRKGEARGYTF	TRBV29-1	many	TRBJ1-2
CSARGLGDGNQPQHF	TRBV20-1	few	TRBJ1-5
CASKPEPSYGYTF	TRBV5-5	many	TRBJ1-2
CSVEEGLGSYNEQFF	TRBV29-1	many	TRBJ2-1
CSARDHGGSSSYNEQFF	TRBV20-1	many	TRBJ2-1
CASSLEVATGELFF	TRBV6-6	many	TRBJ2-2
CASRRTSSDTQYF	TRBV3-1	many	TRBJ2-3
CASFRTGSETQYF	TRBV5-1	many	TRBJ2-5
CASSLLGQAYNEQFF	TRBV6-2/TRBV6-3	many	TRBJ2-1
CASRTTGGNNEQFF	TRBV7-2	many	TRBJ2-1
CASSLGLTGVGEQYF	TRBV7-2	many	TRBJ2-7
CASTAGTSGRGEQFF	TRBV12-3/TRBV12-4	many	TRBJ2-1
CASSPWGSATTDTQYF	TRBV7-6	many	TRBJ2-3
CASSLGRREQFF	TRBV7-8	many	TRBJ2-1
CASSLGGPGANVLTF	TRBV7-2	many	TRBJ2-6
CSATRQGNNQPQHF	TRBV20-1	many	TRBJ1-5
CSAPTQGGEGNTIYF	TRBV20-1	many	TRBJ1-3
CASSSQGTGELFF	TRBV7-9	many	TRBJ2-2
CASSPKRGRSNNEQFF	TRBV18	many	TRBJ2-1
CSARVADYEQYF	TRBV20-1	many	TRBJ2-7
CASSYLADLYNEQFF	TRBV7-8	many	TRBJ2-1
CSAIPGDEKLFF	TRBV20-1	few	TRBJ1-4
CASSLLAGRSYNEQFF	TRBV11-2	many	TRBJ2-1
CAISERREIYEQYF	TRBV10-3	many	TRBJ2-7
CASSPETGAYEQYF	TRBV18	many	TRBJ2-7
CAVGFEAFF	TRBV6-6	few	TRBJ1-1
CASSLGTLDQPQHF	TRBV5-1	many	TRBJ1-5
CASSVRGPPNEQFF	TRBV9	many	TRBJ2-1
CASSQDRGADTQYF	TRBV4-3	many	TRBJ2-3
CASSFHTSGANTEAFF	TRBV5-5	many	TRBJ1-1
CSAIGTSGVSGELFF	TRBV20-1	few	TRBJ2-2
CASSPRTGGGSYEQYF	TRBV3-1	many	TRBJ2-7
CSARDKGFSGRNEQFF	TRBV20-1	many	TRBJ2-1
CASTLGGVSGANVLTF	TRBV6-5	many	TRBJ2-6
CASSLQFMSGQQPQHF	TRBV5-1	many	TRBJ1-5
CASSLASPISGNTIYF	TRBV7-2	many	TRBJ1-3
CASNPGPTNEKLFF	TRBV6-5	many	TRBJ1-4
CASSSVQGAYNEQFF	TRBV5-1	many	TRBJ2-1
CSAAGEAGNTIYF	TRBV20-1	many	TRBJ1-3
CASGLTQTDTQYF	TRBV12-5	many	TRBJ2-3
CASSGTDNSPLHF	TRBV10-3	many	TRBJ1-6
CASSPPTNNEQFF	TRBV13	many	TRBJ2-1
CASSALKHRNEQFF	TRBV7-2	many	TRBJ2-1
CASSQDYGTYNQPQHF	TRBV4-3	many	TRBJ1-5
CSASLGETEAFF	TRBV20-1	many	TRBJ1-1
CASSLDAGSETQYF	TRBV5-1	many	TRBJ2-5
CASSHGRSTEAFF	TRBV7-8	many	TRBJ1-1
CASSLGGMNTEAFF	TRBV5-1	NA	TRBJ1-1
CASTFARGGGYEQYF	TRBV7-2	many	TRBJ2-7
CASNRFFGEQFF	TRBV12-3/TRBV12-4	many	TRBJ2-1
CSVHIGGAEAFF	TRBV29-1	many	TRBJ1-1